The rows below give T cell receptor beta chains drawn from one sample of a study of STAT3 mutations in large granular lymphocyte leukemia. Repertoires were generated with immunoSEQ multiplex PCR, while TCRdb's copy carries only in-frame clones and drops some. The top ten clones hold roughly 90% of a sample with approximately 10,000 clones, 85% to 90% of them seen once. Source material: peripheral blood mononuclear cells. These TCRs come from a man older than 75 with T-cell large granular lymphocyte leukemia. Some clones in this sample may be carry-over from other donors' samples. Each CDR3 is given with its conserved first and last residue. Each record gives: D gene, V gene, clone size, J gene, CDR3 protein, CDR3 DNA. A D gene is named only where the DNA matches it firmly. A row's size may be missing; if present it is once, few, many or a size class.

D: TRBD1; V: TRBV29-1; size: NA; J: TRBJ1-2; CDR3: CSVSGQNYGYTF; DNA: TGCAGCGTGTCGGGACAGAACTATGGCTACACCTTC
D: NA; V: TRBV19; size: NA; J: TRBJ1-1; CDR3: CASSIQGTEAFF; DNA: TGTGCCAGTAGTATTCAAGGGACTGAAGCTTTCTTT
D: NA; V: TRBV7-9; size: once; J: TRBJ1-3; CDR3: CASRIQGGALGNTIYF; DNA: TGTGCCAGCAGGATTCAGGGTGGCGCTCTGGGAAACACCATATATTTT
D: NA; V: TRBV5-1; size: NA; J: TRBJ2-1; CDR3: CASSLGAKVGGGNEQFF; DNA: TGCGCCAGCAGCTTGGGGGCTAAAGTGGGGGGTGGTAATGAGCAGTTCTTC
D: TRBD2; V: TRBV6-4; size: few; J: TRBJ2-1; CDR3: CASSAHLAGEYNEQFF; DNA: TGTGCCAGCAGTGCCCACCTAGCGGGGGAATACAATGAGCAGTTCTTC
D: TRBD1; V: TRBV25-1; size: NA; J: TRBJ2-7; CDR3: CASRAAGTGNYEQYF; DNA: TGTGCCAGCAGGGCTGCCGGGACAGGGAATTACGAGCAGTACTTC
D: NA; V: TRBV5-1; size: NA; J: TRBJ1-2; CDR3: CASSPQAANYGYTF; DNA: TGCGCCAGCAGCCCCCAGGCAGCTAACTATGGCTACACCTTC
D: NA; V: TRBV5-4; size: NA; J: TRBJ2-6; CDR3: CASSSTSGANVLTF; DNA: TGTGCCAGCAGCTCCACCTCTGGGGCCAACGTCCTGACTTTC
D: NA; V: TRBV6-5; size: NA; J: TRBJ2-7; CDR3: CASSLAGQAYEQYF; DNA: TGTGCCAGCAGTTTGGCTGGCCAGGCTTACGAGCAGTACTTC
D: NA; V: TRBV27; size: NA; J: TRBJ2-5; CDR3: CASSLKGWETQYF; DNA: TGTGCCAGCAGTTTAAAAGGGTGGGAGACCCAGTACTTC
D: TRBD2; V: TRBV7-2; size: NA; J: TRBJ2-1; CDR3: CASSPRTGLATNEQFF; DNA: TGTGCCAGCAGCCCCAGGACGGGACTAGCGACCAATGAGCAGTTCTTC